This T cell receptor (beta chain) was retrieved from a study of OX40 agonist ivuxolimab in advanced cancers. This clone came up once. CDR3 size: 14 residues. V shed 3 bases and J shed 3 bases, with 9 bases lying between them. The germline V gene encodes CDR1 MNHEY and CDR2 SMNVEV (reference sequence). Some clones are missing from TCRdb's copy, which holds only in-frame ones; the method was immunoSEQ multiplex PCR. The table has 25,000 to 30,000 clones, under 90% seen once. V and J are TRBV27 and TRBJ1-5; D not certain. The sequence was obtained from an adult with an advanced solid tumor such as melanoma, head and neck, liver or kidney cancer. Sequenced material: CD4+ or CD8+ T cells sorted from blood, taken in a trial of the OX40 agonist ivuxolimab. CDR3 DNA: TGTGCCAGCAGTTTGGTTCAGACCAATCAGCCCCAGCATTTT. Protein: CASSLVQTNQPQHF.